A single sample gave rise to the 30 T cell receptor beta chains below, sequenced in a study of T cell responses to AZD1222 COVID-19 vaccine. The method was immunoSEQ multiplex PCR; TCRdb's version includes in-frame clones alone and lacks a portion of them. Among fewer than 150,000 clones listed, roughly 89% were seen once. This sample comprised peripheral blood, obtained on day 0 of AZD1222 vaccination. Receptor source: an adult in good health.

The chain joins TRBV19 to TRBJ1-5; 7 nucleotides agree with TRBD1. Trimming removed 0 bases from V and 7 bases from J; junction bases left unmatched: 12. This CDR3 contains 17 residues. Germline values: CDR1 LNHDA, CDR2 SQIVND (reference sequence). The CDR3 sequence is CASSIDPEGGSEQPQHF. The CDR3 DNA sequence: TGTGCCAGTAGTATAGATCCTGAAGGGGGCTCAGAACAGCCCCAGCATTTT.

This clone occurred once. CDR3 sequence (DNA): TGTGCTCGAGGGCCCCCGAACACTGAAGCTTTCTTT. This gives the protein CARGPPNTEAFF. This rearrangement joins TRBV2 to TRBJ1-1; D remains ambiguous. The CDR3 runs to 12 residues. The germline V gene has CDR1 SNHLY and CDR2 FYNNEI.

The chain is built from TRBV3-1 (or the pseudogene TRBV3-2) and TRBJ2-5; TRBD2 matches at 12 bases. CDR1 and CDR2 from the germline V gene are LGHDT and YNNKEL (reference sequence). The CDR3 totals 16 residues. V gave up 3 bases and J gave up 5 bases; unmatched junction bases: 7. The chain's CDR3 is CASSQVFLAGGETQYF. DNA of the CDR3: TGTGCCAGCAGCCAGGTTTTTCTAGCGGGAGGGGAGACCCAGTACTTC.

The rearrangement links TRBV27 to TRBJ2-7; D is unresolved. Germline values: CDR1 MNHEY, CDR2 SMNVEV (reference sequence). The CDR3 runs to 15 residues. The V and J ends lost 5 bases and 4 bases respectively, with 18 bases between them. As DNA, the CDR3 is TGTGCCAGCAGTCCCCACCCGGAAACAAGTTACGAGCAGTACTTC. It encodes CASSPHPETSYEQYF.

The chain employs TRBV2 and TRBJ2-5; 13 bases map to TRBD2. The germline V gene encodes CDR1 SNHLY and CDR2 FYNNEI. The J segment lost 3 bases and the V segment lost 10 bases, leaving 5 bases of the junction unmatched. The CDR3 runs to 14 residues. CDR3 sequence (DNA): TGTGCCACCTATGGGACTAGCGGGAAAGAGACCCAGTACTTC. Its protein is CATYGTSGKETQYF.

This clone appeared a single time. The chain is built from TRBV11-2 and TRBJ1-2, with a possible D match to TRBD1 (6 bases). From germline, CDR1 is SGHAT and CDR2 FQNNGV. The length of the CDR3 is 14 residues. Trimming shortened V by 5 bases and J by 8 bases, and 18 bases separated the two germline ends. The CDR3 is CASSLRTALDGYTF. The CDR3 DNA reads TGTGCCAGCAGCCTGCGGACAGCTTTAGACGGCTACACCTTC.

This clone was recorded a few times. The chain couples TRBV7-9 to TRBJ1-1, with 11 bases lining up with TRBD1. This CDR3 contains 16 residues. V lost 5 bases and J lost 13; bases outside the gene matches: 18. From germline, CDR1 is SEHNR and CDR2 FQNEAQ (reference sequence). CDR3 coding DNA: TGTGCCAGCAGCCCGATAGCCCCAGGACAGGGGGCGGGAGGTTTCTTT. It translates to CASSPIAPGQGAGGFF.

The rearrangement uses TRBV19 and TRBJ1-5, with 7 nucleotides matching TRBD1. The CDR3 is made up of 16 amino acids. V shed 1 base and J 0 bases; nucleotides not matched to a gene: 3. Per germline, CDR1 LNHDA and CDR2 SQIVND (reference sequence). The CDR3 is CASSIAQGTSNQPQHF. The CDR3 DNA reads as TGTGCCAGTAGTATAGCACAGGGGACTAGCAATCAGCCCCAGCATTTT.

The CDR3 loop is CASSPVAGRWNEQFF. The CDR3 coding sequence is TGTGCCAGCTCACCGGTGGCGGGGCGCTGGAATGAGCAGTTCTTC. The V call is TRBV18, the J call TRBJ2-1, with D possibly TRBD2 on 6 matching bases. The CDR3 covers 15 residues. V lost 3 bases, J lost 7 bases, and 16 bases lay in between. Germline-derived CDR1 and CDR2 are KGHSH and LQKENI.

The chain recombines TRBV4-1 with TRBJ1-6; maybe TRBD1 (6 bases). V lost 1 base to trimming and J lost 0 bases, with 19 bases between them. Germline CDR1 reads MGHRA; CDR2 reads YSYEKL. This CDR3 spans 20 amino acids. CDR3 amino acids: CASSQGRVGQSISYNSPLHF. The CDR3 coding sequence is TGCGCCAGCAGCCAAGGGCGCGTTGGACAGTCAATCTCCTATAATTCACCCCTCCACTTT.

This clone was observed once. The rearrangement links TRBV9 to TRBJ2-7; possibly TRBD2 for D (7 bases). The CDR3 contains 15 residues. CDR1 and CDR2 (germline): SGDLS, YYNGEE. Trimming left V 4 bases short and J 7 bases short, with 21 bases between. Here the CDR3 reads CASSPSAGALDEQYF. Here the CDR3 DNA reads TGTGCCAGCAGCCCCTCTGCGGGGGCCCTTGATGAGCAGTACTTC.

The CDR3 bases are TGTGCCAGTAGTATTGGGGACAGGAATTCACCCCTCCACTTT. Residues: CASSIGDRNSPLHF. The chain joins TRBV19 to TRBJ1-6, with 8 positions matching TRBD1. Per germline, CDR1 LNHDA and CDR2 SQIVND (reference sequence). The CDR3 loop spans 14 amino acids. Germline trimming cut 3 bases from V and 7 bases from J; bases unmatched to any gene: 2.

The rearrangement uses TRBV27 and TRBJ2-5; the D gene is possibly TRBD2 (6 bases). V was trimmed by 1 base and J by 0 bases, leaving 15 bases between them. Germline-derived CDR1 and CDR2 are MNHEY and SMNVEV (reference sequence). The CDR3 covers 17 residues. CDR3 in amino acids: CASSLFGTPGDQETQYF. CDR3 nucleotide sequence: TGTGCCAGCAGTTTATTCGGGACTCCTGGCGACCAAGAGACCCAGTACTTC.

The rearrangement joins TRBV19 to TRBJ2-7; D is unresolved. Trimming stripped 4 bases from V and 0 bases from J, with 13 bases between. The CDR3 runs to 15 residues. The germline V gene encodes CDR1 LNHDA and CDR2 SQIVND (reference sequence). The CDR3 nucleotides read TGTGCCAGTAGTAGCCAGCCGTTGAGCTCCTACGAGCAGTACTTC. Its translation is CASSSQPLSSYEQYF.

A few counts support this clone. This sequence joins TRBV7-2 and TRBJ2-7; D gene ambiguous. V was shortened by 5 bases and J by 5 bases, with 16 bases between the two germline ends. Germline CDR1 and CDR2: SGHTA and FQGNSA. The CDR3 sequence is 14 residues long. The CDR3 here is CASSLRNPPNEQYF. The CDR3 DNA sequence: TGTGCCAGCAGCCTAAGGAACCCCCCAAACGAGCAGTACTTC. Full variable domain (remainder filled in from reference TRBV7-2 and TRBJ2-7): GAGVSQSPSNKVTEKGKDVELRCDPISGHTALYWYRQSLGQGLEFLIYFQGNSAPDKSGLPSDRFSAERTGGSVSTLTIQRTQQEDSAVYLCASSLRNPPNEQYFGPGTRLTVT.

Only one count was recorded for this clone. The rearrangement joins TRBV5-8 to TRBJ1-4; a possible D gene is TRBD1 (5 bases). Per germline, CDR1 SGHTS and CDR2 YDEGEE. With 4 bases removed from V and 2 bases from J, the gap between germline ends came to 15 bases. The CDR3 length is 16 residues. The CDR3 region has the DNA TGTGCCAGCAGCGAGGGGTTTAAAGGGACTAATGAAAAACTGTTTTTT. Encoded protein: CASSEGFKGTNEKLFF.

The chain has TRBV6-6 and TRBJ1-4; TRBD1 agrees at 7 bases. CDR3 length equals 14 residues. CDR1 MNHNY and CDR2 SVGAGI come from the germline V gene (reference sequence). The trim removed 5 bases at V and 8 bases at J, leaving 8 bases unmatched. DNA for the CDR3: TGTGCCAGCAGTCCACAGGGGTCGGGGGAAAAACTGTTTTTT. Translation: CASSPQGSGEKLFF.

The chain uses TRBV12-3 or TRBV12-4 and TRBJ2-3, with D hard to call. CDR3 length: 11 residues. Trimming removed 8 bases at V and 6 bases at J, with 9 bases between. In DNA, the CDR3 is TGTGCCAGCTCATACCGGGATACGCAGTATTTT. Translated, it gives CASSYRDTQYF.

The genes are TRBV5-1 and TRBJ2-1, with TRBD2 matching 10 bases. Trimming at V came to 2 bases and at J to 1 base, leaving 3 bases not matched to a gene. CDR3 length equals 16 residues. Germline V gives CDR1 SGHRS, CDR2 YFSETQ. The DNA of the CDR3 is TGCGCCAGCAGCTTCGGACTAGCGGAGTCCTACAATGAGCAGTTCTTC. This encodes CASSFGLAESYNEQFF.

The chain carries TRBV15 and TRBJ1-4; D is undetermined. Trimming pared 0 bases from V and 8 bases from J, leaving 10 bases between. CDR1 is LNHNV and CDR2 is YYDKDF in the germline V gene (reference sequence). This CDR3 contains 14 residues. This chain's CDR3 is CATSRDRGAEKLFF. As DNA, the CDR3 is TGTGCCACCAGCAGAGACAGAGGTGCCGAAAAACTGTTTTTT.

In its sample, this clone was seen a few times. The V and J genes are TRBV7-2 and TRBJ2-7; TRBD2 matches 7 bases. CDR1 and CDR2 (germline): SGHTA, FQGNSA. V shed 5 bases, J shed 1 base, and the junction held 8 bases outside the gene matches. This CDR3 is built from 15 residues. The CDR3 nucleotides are TGTGCCAGCAGCACCCAAGCGGGGTTTTCCTACGAGCAGTACTTC. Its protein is CASSTQAGFSYEQYF.

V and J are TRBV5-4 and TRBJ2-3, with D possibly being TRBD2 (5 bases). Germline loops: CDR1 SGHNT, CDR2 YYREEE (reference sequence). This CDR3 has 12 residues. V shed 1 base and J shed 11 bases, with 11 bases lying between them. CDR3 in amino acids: CASSLWPREQYF. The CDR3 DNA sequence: TGTGCCAGCAGCTTGTGGCCGAGGGAGCAGTATTTT.

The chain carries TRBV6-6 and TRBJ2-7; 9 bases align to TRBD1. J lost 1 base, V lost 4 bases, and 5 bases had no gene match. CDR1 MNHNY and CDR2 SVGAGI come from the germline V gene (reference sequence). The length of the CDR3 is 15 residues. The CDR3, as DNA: TGTGCCAGCAGTTCGCCGGACAGGGGTTCCTACGAGCAGTACTTC. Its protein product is CASSSPDRGSYEQYF.

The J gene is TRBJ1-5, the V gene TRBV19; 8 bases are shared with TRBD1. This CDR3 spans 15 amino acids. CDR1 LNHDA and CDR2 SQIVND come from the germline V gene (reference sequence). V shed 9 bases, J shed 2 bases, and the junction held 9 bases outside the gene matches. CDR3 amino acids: CASELQGAGNQPQHF. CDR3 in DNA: TGTGCCAGCGAACTCCAGGGGGCTGGCAATCAGCCCCAGCATTTT.

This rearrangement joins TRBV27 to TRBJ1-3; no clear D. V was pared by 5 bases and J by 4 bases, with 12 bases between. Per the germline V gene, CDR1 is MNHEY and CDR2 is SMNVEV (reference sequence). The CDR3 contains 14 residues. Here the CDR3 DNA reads TGTGCCAGCAGTAAGGGCGTTCTCGGAAACACCATATATTTT. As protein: CASSKGVLGNTIYF.

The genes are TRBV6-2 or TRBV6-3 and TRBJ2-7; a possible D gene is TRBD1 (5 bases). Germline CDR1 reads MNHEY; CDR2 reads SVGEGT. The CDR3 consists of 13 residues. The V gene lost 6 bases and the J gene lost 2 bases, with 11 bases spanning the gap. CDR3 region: CASSPQGTYEQYF. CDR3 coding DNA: TGTGCCAGCAGCCCCCAGGGTACCTACGAGCAGTACTTC.

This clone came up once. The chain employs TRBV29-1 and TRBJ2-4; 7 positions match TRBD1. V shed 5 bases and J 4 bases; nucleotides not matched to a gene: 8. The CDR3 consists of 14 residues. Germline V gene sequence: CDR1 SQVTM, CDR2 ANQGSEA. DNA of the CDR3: TGCAGCGTTCGACAGGGAGCCCCGAAAAACATTCAGTACTTC. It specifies CSVRQGAPKNIQYF.

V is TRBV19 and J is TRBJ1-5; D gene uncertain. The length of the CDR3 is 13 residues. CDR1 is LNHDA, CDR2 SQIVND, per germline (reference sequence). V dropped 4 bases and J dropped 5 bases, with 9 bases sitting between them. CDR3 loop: CASSTGDDQPQHF. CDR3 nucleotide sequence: TGTGCCAGTAGTACCGGAGACGATCAGCCCCAGCATTTT.

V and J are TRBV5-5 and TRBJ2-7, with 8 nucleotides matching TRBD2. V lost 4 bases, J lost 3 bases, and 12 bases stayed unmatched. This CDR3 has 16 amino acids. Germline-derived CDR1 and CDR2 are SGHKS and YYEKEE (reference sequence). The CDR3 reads CASSPHGGAGDYEQYF. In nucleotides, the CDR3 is TGTGCCAGCAGCCCCCACGGGGGGGCGGGGGACTACGAGCAGTACTTC.

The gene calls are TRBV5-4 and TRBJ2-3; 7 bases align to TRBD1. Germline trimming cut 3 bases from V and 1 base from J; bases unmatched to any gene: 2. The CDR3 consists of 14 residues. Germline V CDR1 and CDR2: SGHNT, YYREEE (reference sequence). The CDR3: CASSSGQGTDTQYF. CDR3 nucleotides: TGTGCCAGCAGCTCTGGACAGGGCACAGATACGCAGTATTTT.